A single sample gave rise to the 21 T cell receptor beta chains below, sequenced in a study of T cells after yellow fever vaccination. TCRdb reanalysed the 5' RACE reads using MiXCR and keeps one entry per CDR3 protein. The sample holds a few hundred thousand distinct CDR3 sequences, around 10% seen once. The input for sequencing was CD4+ T cells sorted from PBMCs, taken 5 days after the yellow fever booster vaccination. The receptor source for this set is a man in his late teens or twenties who received the YFV17D yellow fever vaccine.

This clonotype showed up many times. The chain carries TRBV29-1 and TRBJ2-7, with D hard to call. CDR3 length: 11 residues. V lost 6 bases to trimming and J lost 4 bases, with 10 bases between them. Germline CDR1 and CDR2: SQVTM and ANQGSEA. The CDR3 is CSVRSRYEQYF. CDR3 coding DNA: TGCAGCGTCCGGAGTCGGTACGAGCAGTACTTC.

The rearrangement uses TRBV3-1 and TRBJ2-5, with a possible D match to TRBD1 (6 bases). V was trimmed by 7 bases and J by 5 bases, leaving 14 bases between them. The germline CDR1 and CDR2 sequences are LGHDT and YNNKEL (reference sequence). The CDR3 extends over 13 amino acids. The CDR3 DNA is TGTGCCAGCAAATCAGGGGCAGGGGAGACCCAGTACTTC. Residues: CASKSGAGETQYF.

The chain combines TRBV14 with TRBJ2-2; no clear D. The V gene's germline CDR1 is SGHDN and CDR2 FVKESK. The CDR3 is 18 residues long. Trimming took 1 base from V and 4 from J, leaving 19 bases between them. The CDR3 DNA reads as TGTGCCAGCAGCCAAGTGTTCTTGGCAGGCCCTAGCACCGGGGAGCTGTTTTTT. Its protein is CASSQVFLAGPSTGELFF.

In this sample, this clonotype turned up many times. This chain connects TRBV7-2 to TRBJ2-7; 11 nucleotides agree with TRBD1. After removal of 5 bases from V and 6 bases from J, the junction contained 6 bases not matched to a gene. This CDR3 has 14 residues. Germline loops: CDR1 SGHTA, CDR2 FQGNSA. The CDR3 DNA reads TGTGCCAGCAGCACAGGACAGGGGGCTATCGAGCAGTACTTC. Translation: CASSTGQGAIEQYF.

In its sample, this clonotype was seen a few times. This sequence joins TRBV20-1 and TRBJ2-3; no clear D gene. V was shortened by 8 bases and J by 6 bases, with 15 bases between the two germline ends. Germline values: CDR1 DFQATT, CDR2 SNEGSKA (reference sequence). The length of the CDR3 is 12 residues. The chain's CDR3 is CSSLGLGDTQYF. CDR3 sequence (DNA): TGCAGTTCCCTAGGGCTCGGTGATACGCAGTATTTT.

This clonotype was seen at least ten times. This chain links TRBV7-6 with TRBJ2-5, with 9 bases matching TRBD2. Unmatched junction bases numbered 13, after V lost 6 bases and J lost 5 bases. This CDR3 is 16 amino acids long. Germline V lookup: CDR1 SGHVS, CDR2 FNYEAQ. The CDR3 protein is CASRRALAGRVETQYF. DNA of the CDR3: TGTGCCAGCAGACGAGCCCTAGCGGGGAGGGTGGAGACCCAGTACTTC.

This clonotype has just a few counts. The chain employs TRBV20-1 and TRBJ2-6; D possibly matches TRBD1 or TRBD2 (5 bases each). Germline values: CDR1 DFQATT, CDR2 SNEGSKA (reference sequence). V was trimmed by 3 bases and J by 0 bases, leaving 12 bases between them. This CDR3 spans 16 amino acids. The chain's CDR3 is CSASRDRNSGANVLTF. CDR3 sequence (DNA): TGCAGTGCTAGCCGGGACCGCAACTCTGGGGCCAACGTCCTGACTTTC.

The J gene is TRBJ2-5, the V gene TRBV6-6; 7 bases fit TRBD2. The CDR3 has 15 amino acids. Germline V CDR1 and CDR2: MNHNY, SVGAGI (reference sequence). V shed 6 bases and J 1 base; nucleotides not matched to a gene: 8. CDR3 sequence (DNA): TGTGCCAGCAGCTGGGACTACTTGGCCCAAGAGACCCAGTACTTC. Translating gives CASSWDYLAQETQYF.

The chain uses TRBV5-6 and TRBJ2-7; D perhaps matches TRBD2 (6 bases). The CDR3 runs to 15 residues. Germline V gives CDR1 SGHDT, CDR2 YYEEEE. Trimming removed 1 base at V and 1 base at J, with 12 bases between. CDR3 sequence: CASSLTGTLSYEQYF. The CDR3 coding sequence is TGTGCCAGCAGCTTGACCGGGACTCTATCCTACGAGCAGTACTTC.

The genes are TRBV6-2 or TRBV6-3 and TRBJ2-5; D possibly corresponds to TRBD2 (6 bases). Trimming cost V 5 bases and J 2 bases, with 15 bases left between them. Germline V lookup: CDR1 MNHEY, CDR2 SVGEGT. The CDR3 length is 15 residues. This chain's CDR3 is CASSDRDCHQETQYF. The DNA for the CDR3 is TGTGCCAGCAGTGACCGGGACTGCCATCAAGAGACCCAGTACTTC.

The chain has TRBV5-1 and TRBJ1-2; the D is unclear. V was trimmed by 0 bases and J by 5 bases, leaving 8 bases between them. This CDR3 is built from 13 residues. Germline CDR1 is SGHRS and CDR2 is YFSETQ. CDR3 coding DNA: TGCGCCAGCAGCTTGGACCAGGCTTATGGCTACACCTTC. This gives the protein CASSLDQAYGYTF.

The rearrangement joins TRBV11-2 to TRBJ2-1; a weak D match, TRBD2 (5 bases). Trimming removed 5 bases at V and 7 bases at J, with 12 bases between. The CDR3 spans 13 residues. Germline V gives CDR1 SGHAT, CDR2 FQNNGV. CDR3: CASSAGPGNEQFF. As DNA, the CDR3 is TGTGCCAGCAGCGCAGGCCCGGGGAATGAGCAGTTCTTC.

This clonotype was counted between two and nine times. The chain couples TRBV7-2 to TRBJ1-2; D ambiguous. Germline V gives CDR1 SGHTA, CDR2 FQGNSA. The CDR3 contains 12 residues. V lost 2 bases and J 5 bases, leaving 6 bases between the germline ends. CDR3 loop: CASSLQPYGYTF. CDR3 sequence (DNA): TGTGCCAGCAGCTTACAGCCGTATGGCTACACCTTC.

This clonotype was counted at least ten times. J is TRBJ1-1 and V is TRBV28; D not certain. The germline CDR1 and CDR2 sequences are MDHEN and SYDVKM. This CDR3 is built from 13 residues. V shed 3 bases and J shed 4 bases, with 9 bases lying between them. The CDR3 protein is CASSFRRVTEAFF. CDR3 sequence (DNA): TGTGCCAGCAGTTTCCGCCGAGTCACTGAAGCTTTCTTT.

Only a few counts were recorded for this clonotype. J is TRBJ2-5 and V is TRBV12-3 or TRBV12-4; TRBD2 is a possible D gene (6 bases). The CDR3 sequence is 15 residues long. Trimming took 6 bases from V and 5 from J, leaving 19 bases between them. CDR3 region: CASRKGEVLSETQYF. The CDR3 region has the DNA TGTGCCAGCAGAAAAGGGGAGGTGCTGAGCGAGACCCAGTACTTC.

V gene TRBV24-1 combines with J gene TRBJ2-3; no firm D call. Trimming shortened V by 4 bases and J by 0 bases, and 4 bases separated the two germline ends. The CDR3 spans 13 residues. Germline CDR1 and CDR2: KGHDR and SFDVKD. The CDR3 sequence is CATSEASTDTQYF. In DNA, the CDR3 is TGTGCCACCAGTGAAGCTAGCACAGATACGCAGTATTTT.

This clonotype was counted ten times or more. The chain is built from TRBV27 and TRBJ1-3; D uncertain. V gave up 1 base and J gave up 1 base, with 5 bases separating them. The germline gives CDR1 MNHEY, CDR2 SMNVEV (reference sequence). This CDR3 comprises 14 residues. CDR3 region: CASSLLGSGNTIYF. DNA for the CDR3: TGTGCCAGCAGTTTATTAGGATCTGGAAACACCATATATTTT.

This clonotype was observed many times. The chain carries TRBV5-1 and TRBJ2-5; D is unresolved. The CDR3 has 14 residues. Germline V gene data show CDR1 as SGHRS and CDR2 as YFSETQ. V lost 0 bases and J 2 bases, leaving 8 bases between the germline ends. The CDR3 sequence is CASSLGQQQETQYF. The CDR3 nucleotides read TGCGCCAGCAGCTTGGGGCAGCAACAAGAGACCCAGTACTTC.

The sample holds a few counts of this clonotype. The rearrangement links TRBV5-1 to TRBJ2-3; D assignment may be TRBD1 or TRBD2 (5 bases each). The CDR3 covers 16 residues. From germline, CDR1 is SGHRS and CDR2 YFSETQ. The V and J ends lost 0 bases and 0 bases respectively, with 11 bases between them. The CDR3 spells CASSLALWGSTDTQYF. The CDR3 DNA reads as TGCGCCAGCAGCTTGGCCTTGTGGGGGAGCACAGATACGCAGTATTTT.

This chain joins TRBV12-3 or TRBV12-4 and TRBJ2-3; tentative D call: TRBD1 (5 bases). The CDR3 is 14 amino acids. V gave up 5 bases and J gave up 2 bases, with 11 bases separating them. The CDR3 coding sequence is TGTGCCAGCAGTGATAGACAGAACACAGATACGCAGTATTTT. It translates to CASSDRQNTDTQYF.

This clonotype was recorded many times. The J gene is TRBJ2-5, the V gene TRBV5-1; TRBD2 is a possible D gene (6 bases). Germline V gene data show CDR1 as SGHRS and CDR2 as YFSETQ. The CDR3 runs to 16 residues. V was shortened by 3 bases and J by 1 base, with 16 bases between the two germline ends. The CDR3 nucleotides read TGCGCCAGCAGCTCCGGCGGGCGGGGTTCCCAAGAGACCCAGTACTTC. Amino acid sequence: CASSSGGRGSQETQYF.